These 9 T cell receptor beta chains originate from one sample sequenced in a study of blood T cell repertoires in COVID-19. Method: immunoSEQ multiplex PCR; TCRdb's copy keeps in-frame clones and lacks some. This sample has fewer than 45,000 clones, with approximately 80% found just once. Sample: peripheral blood. These receptors came from a man aged 65-85 years with acute or convalescent COVID-19.

The V and J genes are TRBV3-1 (or the pseudogene TRBV3-2) and TRBJ2-2; D is uncertain. The CDR3 runs to 13 residues. Germline V gene lookup returns CDR1 LGHDT and CDR2 YNNKEL (reference sequence). V gave up 1 base and J gave up 8 bases, with 8 bases separating them. CDR3 protein: CASSQVLSGELFF. DNA of the CDR3: TGTGCCAGCAGCCAAGTGTTGTCAGGGGAGCTGTTTTTT.

The chain uses TRBV15 and TRBJ2-4, with D perhaps matching TRBD2 (6 bases). V lost 5 bases, J lost 1 base, and 24 bases lay in between. Per germline, CDR1 LNHNV and CDR2 YYDKDF (reference sequence). The CDR3 consists of 19 residues. The CDR3 region has the DNA TGTGCCACCAGCTCCCACCCGTACGGGCGGGGAGCGGCCAAAAACATTCAGTACTTC. As protein: CATSSHPYGRGAAKNIQYF.

V usage is TRBV2 and J usage is TRBJ1-2, with D unresolved. Germline values: CDR1 SNHLY, CDR2 FYNNEI. This CDR3 is 14 amino acids long. V was clipped by 4 bases and J by 7 bases, with 16 bases between them. The CDR3: CASSVGRTFGGYTF. The CDR3 nucleotides read TGTGCCAGCAGTGTTGGAAGGACTTTCGGTGGCTACACCTTC.

This chain connects TRBV6-1 to TRBJ1-2, with a weak D call TRBD1 (5 bases). The CDR3 spans 16 residues. V was cut by 4 bases and J by 8 bases, with 23 bases left in between. Germline loops: CDR1 MNHNS, CDR2 SASEGT. CDR3 in amino acids: CASSAIRQPDPTGYTF. The DNA of the CDR3 is TGTGCCAGCAGTGCGATTCGACAGCCAGATCCGACCGGCTACACCTTC.

This chain uses TRBV4-2 with TRBJ2-5, with 7 bases matching TRBD2. The CDR3 sequence is 14 residues long. The V segment lost 4 bases and the J segment 2 bases; nucleotides outside the gene matches: 4. The V gene's germline CDR1 is LGHNA and CDR2 YNFKEQ. The CDR3 reads CASSLGGTQETQYF. The CDR3 region has the DNA TGTGCCAGCAGCCTCGGGGGGACTCAAGAGACCCAGTACTTC.

The rearrangement joins TRBV24-1 to TRBJ2-2; possible D gene TRBD1, 5 bases. V was pared by 1 base and J by 5 bases, with 10 bases between. This CDR3 is built from 15 residues. Germline values: CDR1 KGHDR, CDR2 SFDVKD. The CDR3 bases are TGTGCCACCAGTGATTTATCAGGGCGAACCGGGGAGCTGTTTTTT. Encoded protein: CATSDLSGRTGELFF.

This chain connects TRBV6-6 to TRBJ2-1, with a weak D call TRBD1 (6 bases). This CDR3 contains 17 residues. Germline values: CDR1 MNHNY, CDR2 SVGAGI (reference sequence). With 5 bases removed from V and 9 bases from J, the gap between germline ends came to 26 bases. The CDR3 loop reads CASSPPGTSPIRGEQFF. The CDR3 DNA sequence: TGTGCCAGCAGTCCGCCTGGGACATCTCCGATCAGGGGTGAGCAGTTCTTC.

The chain couples TRBV7-4 to TRBJ1-5, with 8 bases lining up with TRBD1. The V gene end was trimmed by 4 bases and the J gene end by 1 base; junction bases not matched to a gene: 6. The germline CDR1 and CDR2 sequences are SGHVT and SQSDAQ. This CDR3 has 16 residues. The CDR3: CASSCPTGVSNQPQHF. The CDR3 DNA reads TGTGCCAGCAGCTGTCCGACAGGGGTCAGCAATCAGCCCCAGCATTTT. Looking up the rest from reference TRBV7-4 and TRBJ1-5 gives the full variable domain: GAGVSQSPRYKVAKRGRDVALRCDSISGHVTLYWYRQTLGQGSEVLTYSQSDAQRDKSGRPSGRFSAERPERSVSTLKIQRTEQGDSAVYLCASSCPTGVSNQPQHFGDGTRLSIL.

The rearrangement uses TRBV29-1 and TRBJ1-1; D call uncertain. The CDR3 has 11 amino acids. The V and J ends lost 5 bases and 6 bases respectively, with 10 bases between them. Per germline, CDR1 SQVTM and CDR2 ANQGSEA. This chain's CDR3 is CSVRREAEAFF. For the CDR3, the DNA is TGCAGCGTTCGGAGGGAAGCTGAAGCTTTCTTT.